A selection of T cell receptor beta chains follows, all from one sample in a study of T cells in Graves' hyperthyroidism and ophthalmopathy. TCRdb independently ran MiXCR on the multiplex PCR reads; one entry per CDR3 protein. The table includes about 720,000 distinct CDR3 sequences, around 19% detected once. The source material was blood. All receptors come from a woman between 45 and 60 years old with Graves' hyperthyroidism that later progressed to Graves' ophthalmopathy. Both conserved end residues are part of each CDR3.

CDR3aa: CASSGQGAETEAFF; v_gene: TRBV2; j_gene: TRBJ1-1
CDR3aa: CASSQGRVREAFF; v_gene: TRBV3-1; j_gene: TRBJ1-1
CDR3aa: CASRDLDTGELFF; v_gene: TRBV9; j_gene: TRBJ2-2
CDR3aa: CASSVNPPPADGELFF; v_gene: TRBV9; j_gene: TRBJ2-2
CDR3aa: CASSPAGMNTEAFF; v_gene: TRBV3-1; j_gene: TRBJ1-1
CDR3aa: CASSVDTVTTEAFF; v_gene: TRBV12-3/TRBV12-4; j_gene: TRBJ1-1
CDR3aa: CSASKAGELFF; v_gene: TRBV20-1; j_gene: TRBJ2-2
CDR3aa: CASSLASGARNEQFF; v_gene: TRBV7-9; j_gene: TRBJ2-1
CDR3aa: CSAREGRDSLYEQYF; v_gene: TRBV20-1; j_gene: TRBJ2-7
CDR3aa: CASSLGGGLNYGYTF; v_gene: TRBV7-2; j_gene: TRBJ1-2
CDR3aa: CASSLLGEGNSPLHF; v_gene: TRBV5-5; j_gene: TRBJ1-6
CDR3aa: CASSLAGDSGVSDTQYF; v_gene: TRBV5-6; j_gene: TRBJ2-3
CDR3aa: CATTGQFPYGYTF; v_gene: TRBV7-2; j_gene: TRBJ1-2
CDR3aa: CASSYSIDRGRNQPQHF; v_gene: TRBV6-6; j_gene: TRBJ1-5
CDR3aa: CASSLNEKLFF; v_gene: TRBV11-2; j_gene: TRBJ1-4
CDR3aa: CASSPGGFGNQPQHF; v_gene: TRBV12-3/TRBV12-4; j_gene: TRBJ1-5
CDR3aa: CASSLDGTDGNTIYF; v_gene: TRBV11-3; j_gene: TRBJ1-3
CDR3aa: CASSPIFLRVGDYGYTF; v_gene: TRBV11-2; j_gene: TRBJ1-2
CDR3aa: CASSHYRTGYSYNEQFF; v_gene: TRBV6-2/TRBV6-3; j_gene: TRBJ2-1
CDR3aa: CAWAKDVNQPQHF; v_gene: TRBV30; j_gene: TRBJ1-5
CDR3aa: CSARKPGQSNQPQHF; v_gene: TRBV20-1; j_gene: TRBJ1-5
CDR3aa: CSARNMGTGQGNEKLSF; v_gene: TRBV20-1; j_gene: TRBJ1-4
CDR3aa: CASTAGDGPMHYEQYF; v_gene: TRBV5-1; j_gene: TRBJ2-7
CDR3aa: CASNPGTGGPSGANVLTF; v_gene: TRBV5-1; j_gene: TRBJ2-6
CDR3aa: CASSVTGDDEKLFF; v_gene: TRBV19; j_gene: TRBJ1-4
CDR3aa: CASSLAVLGQGFDIQYF; v_gene: TRBV5-1; j_gene: TRBJ2-4
CDR3aa: CASSLGQGVYNEQFF; v_gene: TRBV5-1; j_gene: TRBJ2-1
CDR3aa: CASSLAGTESRVTQYF; v_gene: TRBV7-2; j_gene: TRBJ2-5
CDR3aa: CASSLAGAGTEAFF; v_gene: TRBV6-2/TRBV6-3; j_gene: TRBJ1-1
CDR3aa: CASSRTSGGQDTQYF; v_gene: TRBV18; j_gene: TRBJ2-3
CDR3aa: CASSFETGSPYEQYF; v_gene: TRBV11-3; j_gene: TRBJ2-7
CDR3aa: CASSQDSDIEQYF; v_gene: TRBV3-1; j_gene: TRBJ2-7
CDR3aa: CASSHPTVFYGYTF; v_gene: TRBV12-3/TRBV12-4; j_gene: TRBJ1-2
CDR3aa: CSARYLPYGYTF; v_gene: TRBV20-1; j_gene: TRBJ1-2
CDR3aa: CASSLSGRGGPNYNEQLF; v_gene: TRBV7-9; j_gene: TRBJ2-1
CDR3aa: CASSIYRALNTEAFF; v_gene: TRBV5-1; j_gene: TRBJ1-1
CDR3aa: CASRPQTGRNTEAFF; v_gene: TRBV19; j_gene: TRBJ1-1
CDR3aa: CASRSSDEQYF; v_gene: TRBV27; j_gene: TRBJ2-7
CDR3aa: CASIRPESTDTQYF; v_gene: TRBV2; j_gene: TRBJ2-3
CDR3aa: CASSPRPGDPGNEQFF; v_gene: TRBV18; j_gene: TRBJ2-1
CDR3aa: CSASGGWDEQFF; v_gene: TRBV20-1; j_gene: TRBJ2-1
CDR3aa: CASSQLTGFGNEQFF; v_gene: TRBV14; j_gene: TRBJ2-1
CDR3aa: CSAREGTGRYQETQYF; v_gene: TRBV20-1; j_gene: TRBJ2-5
CDR3aa: CASSLRAPNTEAFF; v_gene: TRBV5-1; j_gene: TRBJ1-1
CDR3aa: CASQASGLANYGYTF; v_gene: TRBV2; j_gene: TRBJ1-2
CDR3aa: CASSQLRQENSPLHF; v_gene: TRBV14; j_gene: TRBJ1-6
CDR3aa: CASSYSWTRGPLRDTQYF; v_gene: TRBV6-9; j_gene: TRBJ2-3
CDR3aa: CASSVLGGGEGDEKLFF; v_gene: TRBV9; j_gene: TRBJ1-4
CDR3aa: CASSSWTDSNQPQHF; v_gene: TRBV28; j_gene: TRBJ1-5
CDR3aa: CASSPPGRVRDGYTF; v_gene: TRBV18; j_gene: TRBJ1-2
CDR3aa: CASKRDNFYGYTF; v_gene: TRBV27; j_gene: TRBJ1-2
CDR3aa: CASSQGSLQETQYF; v_gene: TRBV3-1; j_gene: TRBJ2-5
CDR3aa: CASSQKLGDRHTGELFF; v_gene: TRBV3-1; j_gene: TRBJ2-2